Detailed here is one T cell receptor (beta chain). Primers included in the PCR were 60 Vbeta and 13 Jbeta primers. TCRdb's table, derived via immunoSEQ multiplex PCR, lists solely in-frame clones and lacks some. The data show 150,000 or so clones, with about 80% seen just once and 1.4% to 1.5% held by the top ten. These data belong to a study of cytomegalovirus exposure and HLA in healthy donors. Germline V gene lookup returns CDR1 SGHNT and CDR2 YENEEA. The CDR3 consists of 14 residues. Trimming removed 1 base at V and 6 bases at J, with 12 bases between. This clonotype was obtained from a man aged 30-40 years in good health and CMV-seropositive. Sequenced input: PBMCs. The rearrangement uses TRBV11-3 and TRBJ2-5; D ambiguous. The CDR3 region has the DNA TGTGCCAGCAGCTTAGTAGTGTCTCAAAAGACCCAGTACTTC. Amino acids: CASSLVVSQKTQYF.